This T cell receptor (beta chain) was identified during a study of blood T cell repertoires in COVID-19 (TCRdb year 2020). The study in broad terms: Samples covering the acute and convalescent phases of COVID-19 were provided by collaborators in the United States, Italy and Spain. The prospective study material was composed of cDNA or gDNA derived from T cells, B-cell-depleted T cells, or PBMCs. Deeply sampled blood TCRbeta repertoires from subjects exposed to, actively infected with, or recovered from COVID-19 were included in the dataset. The repertoires were made available in a free public database intended to serve as a resource for research on the immune response to SARS-CoV-2. Samples came from the ongoing ImmuneRACE study (first 160 participants) plus 1,254 subjects from 6 global collaborators. Nearly every sample came with metadata listing a de-identified subject ID, COVID-19 status, age in years and sex. Where available, HLA class I and class II types were obtained from metadata supplied by the sample provider rather than from assay-based typing. Overall study outcomes, separate from this receptor: Clinical and demographic metadata were provided uncurated, with the amount varying by source and participant.

TCRbeta CDR3 regions were amplified from genomic DNA using the immunoSEQ Assay, a bias-controlled multiplex PCR. In the original analysis: Nucleated cell counts per sample were estimated from amplification of reference gene primers within the assay. Sequence reads were collapsed and filtered to measure the absolute abundance of every unique TCRbeta CDR3 rearrangement. For each sample, productive Simpson clonality was calculated as the square root of Simpson's diversity index across productive rearrangements. TCRdb retrieved this table from immuneACCESS and kept in-frame rearrangements only. Not all clones are present; in checked studies, unresolved V genes account for under half, and no reason is known for the remainder. V, J and clone size derive from that table, while D and trimming were established from the DNA sequence. Recorded for this sample are around 270,000 clones; roughly 89% of them occurred a single time. Jointly, the top ten make up 1.5% of the sample.

CDR1 and CDR2 were assigned from the germline V gene as MGHRA and YSYEKL. The CDR3 numbers 16 residues from cysteine through phenylalanine. The retained sequence is limited to the CDR3, 48 bases, with the frame set at the first base. V was cut back by 2 bases and J by 4 bases, leaving a gap of 15 bases between them. A second Seattle source provided samples from volunteer blood donors who had recovered from COVID-19. Collaborating institutions collected whole blood in K2EDTA tubes following their own protocols. For TCRbeta analysis, collaborator samples were shipped as frozen whole blood, as isolated PBMCs, or as DNA extracted from either sample type. This clone was recorded a few times. Its antigen is still unknown. Base qualities are not provided; no much larger clone lies one nucleotide away.

Sequencing input: peripheral blood. This receptor was identified in a woman between 40 and 50 years old who had recovered from COVID-19. This receptor chain uses TRBV4-1 and TRBJ1-3; there is no confident call for the D gene. CDR3 reads: CASSQPREGRGNTIYF. The DNA sequence is as follows: TGCGCCAGCAGCCAACCCCGCGAGGGCAGGGGAAACACCATATATTTT.